This TCR beta chain comes out of a study of T cell changes during pregnancy in multiple sclerosis. Using immunoSEQ multiplex PCR, the repertoire was profiled, and TCRdb retains in-frame clones only, with some absent. Found here are fewer than 30,000 clones, roughly 89% of them singletons; the top ten hold 16%. The receptor comes from a female donor with multiple sclerosis, enrolled in a pregnancy study. Sample: CD8+ T cells from peripheral blood mononuclear cells, taken in the second trimester of pregnancy.

The CDR3 here is CASSLTSSYNEQFF. The CDR3 DNA sequence: TGCGCCAGCAGCTTGACAAGCTCCTACAATGAGCAGTTCTTC. This rearrangement joins TRBV5-1 to TRBJ2-1; no definite D call. Germline CDR1 and CDR2: SGHRS and YFSETQ. The V end lost 1 base, the J end lost 0 bases, and 5 bases lay between the germline ends. The CDR3 consists of 14 residues.